This T cell receptor beta chain was documented in a study of T-cell memory formation after mild COVID-19. Points from the study as a whole: Detection of some responders pre-infection suggested pre-existing cross-reactive memory T cells participated.

TCRdb re-called the 5' RACE reads with MiXCR, one entry per CDR3 protein. The sample holds about 210,000 distinct CDR3 sequences, 27% seen once. This CDR3 comprises 15 residues. With V trimmed by 6 bases and J by 0 bases, 5 bases remained unmatched. CDR1 is SGHAT and CDR2 is FQNNGV in the germline V gene. This clonotype appeared a few times. The antigen remains unidentified. This receptor was taken from an adult woman who had mild COVID-19 (a few samples of this study predate the infection). Cell type and time point are not known. This rearrangement joins TRBV11-2 to TRBJ2-7; 10 nucleotides match TRBD2. The sequencing input was PBMCs or a T cell subset sorted from them (not recorded which). The CDR3 region is CASSSTSGYSYEQYF. In DNA, the CDR3 is TGTGCCAGCAGTTCGACTAGCGGGTACTCCTACGAGCAGTACTTC.